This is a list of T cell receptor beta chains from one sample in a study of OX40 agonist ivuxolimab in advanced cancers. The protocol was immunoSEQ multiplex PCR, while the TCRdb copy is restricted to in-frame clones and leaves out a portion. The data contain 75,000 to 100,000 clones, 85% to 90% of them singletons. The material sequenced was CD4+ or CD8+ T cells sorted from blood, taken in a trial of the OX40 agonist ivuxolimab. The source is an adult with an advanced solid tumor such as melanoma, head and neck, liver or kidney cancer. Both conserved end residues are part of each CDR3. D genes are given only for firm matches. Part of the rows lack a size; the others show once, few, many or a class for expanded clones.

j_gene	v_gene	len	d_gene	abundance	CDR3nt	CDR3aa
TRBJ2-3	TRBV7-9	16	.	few	TGTGCCAGCAGCTTTGTGCGGGAATCGGGATTAGATACGCAGTATTTT	CASSFVRESGLDTQYF
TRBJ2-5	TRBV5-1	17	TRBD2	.	TGCGCCAGCAGCCCGGGACTAGCGGGAGCGGGCCAAGAGACCCGGTACTTC	CASSPGLAGAGQETRYF
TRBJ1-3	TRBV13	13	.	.	TGTGCCAGCAGCCCGCAAAACGGCAACACCATATATTTT	CASSPQNGNTIYF
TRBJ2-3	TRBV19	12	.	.	TGTGCCAGTAGTCCAGGCACAGATACGCAGTATTTT	CASSPGTDTQYF
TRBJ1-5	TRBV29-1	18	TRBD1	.	TGCAGCCCCTACGTCAGACGACAGGGGGCGTCGATAGGTCAGCCCCAGCATTTT	CSPYVRRQGASIGQPQHF
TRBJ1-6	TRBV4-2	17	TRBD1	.	TGTGCCAGCAGCCAAGAGAGACAGGGGGCGAGGAATTCACCCCTCCACTTT	CASSQERQGARNSPLHF
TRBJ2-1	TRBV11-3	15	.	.	TGTGCCAGGCCGGGTTCGCTGGAGTGCTACAATGAGCAGTTCTTC	CARPGSLECYNEQFF
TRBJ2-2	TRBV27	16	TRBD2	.	TGTGCCAGCAGGCCGGGACTAGCGGTGAACACCGGGGAGCTGTTTTTT	CASRPGLAVNTGELFF
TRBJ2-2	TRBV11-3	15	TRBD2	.	TGTGCCAGCAGCTTAGTAAGCGGGATGGCCGGGGAGCTGTTTTTT	CASSLVSGMAGELFF
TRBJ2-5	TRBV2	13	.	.	TGTGCCAGCAGAGAGCCTAGAAGGGAGACCCAGTACTTC	CASREPRRETQYF
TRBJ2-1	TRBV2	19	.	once	TGTGCCAGCAGTGGAGGGTTAGGGTTTGATAGGGTCTTCTTCAATGAGCAGTTCTTC	CASSGGLGFDRVFFNEQFF
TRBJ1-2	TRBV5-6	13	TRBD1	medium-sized	TGTGCCAGCAGCCAGGACAGGGGGCTTGGCTACACCTTC	CASSQDRGLGYTF
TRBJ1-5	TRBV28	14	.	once	TGTGCCAGCAGTTTAAGCATGCAGAATCAGCCCCAGCATTTT	CASSLSMQNQPQHF
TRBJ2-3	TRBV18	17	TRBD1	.	TGTGCCAGCTCACCACAACAACCCGGGACAGGGACAGATACGCAGTATTTT	CASSPQQPGTGTDTQYF
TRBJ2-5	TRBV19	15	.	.	TGTGCCAGTAGCGTAGGGGCCGGGGACCAAGAGACCCAGTACTTC	CASSVGAGDQETQYF
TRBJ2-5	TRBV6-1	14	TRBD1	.	TGTGCCAGTAACAGGGGGCATCACGCGGAGACCCAGTACTTC	CASNRGHHAETQYF
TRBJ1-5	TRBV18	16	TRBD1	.	TGTGCCAGCTCACCAAGTCAAGACAGGGCGGTTCAGCCCCAGCATTTT	CASSPSQDRAVQPQHF
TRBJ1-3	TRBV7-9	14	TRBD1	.	TGTGCCAGCAGGGGACAGGGATCTGGAAACACCATATATTTT	CASRGQGSGNTIYF
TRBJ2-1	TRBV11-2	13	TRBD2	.	TGTGCCAGCAGCTTAGGTAGCGGGAATGAGCAGTTCTTC	CASSLGSGNEQFF
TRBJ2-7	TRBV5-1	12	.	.	TGCGCCAGCAGCTTGGATGGGACTCTAAACGTCTTC	CASSLDGTLNVF
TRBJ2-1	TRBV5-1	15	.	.	TGCGCCAGCAGCTTGGTTGGGGGAGGTAATAATGAGCAGTTCTTC	CASSLVGGGNNEQFF
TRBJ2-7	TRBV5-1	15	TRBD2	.	TGCGCCAGCAGCTGGACTAGCGGAGCCACCTACGAGCAGTACTTC	CASSWTSGATYEQYF
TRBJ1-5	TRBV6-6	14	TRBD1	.	TGTGCCAGCAGCCCCGGGACAGGGAATCAGCCCCAGCATTTT	CASSPGTGNQPQHF
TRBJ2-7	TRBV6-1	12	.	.	TGTGCCAGCCGGGGGGCGGTCCGGGAGCAGTACTTC	CASRGAVREQYF
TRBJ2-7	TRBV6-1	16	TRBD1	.	TGTGCCAGCAGTGAGTCCACGGACAGGGGTATCTACGAGCAGTACTTC	CASSESTDRGIYEQYF
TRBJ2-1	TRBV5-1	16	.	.	TGCGCCAGCAGCTTGGTCGGGGGCTACTTTAACAATGAGCAGTTCTTC	CASSLVGGYFNNEQFF
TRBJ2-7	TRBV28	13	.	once	TGTGCCATCACCAAAGCAGGAGGGTACGAGCAGTACTTC	CAITKAGGYEQYF
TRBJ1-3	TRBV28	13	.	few	TGTGCCAGCCTCCGAGTCTCTGGAAACACCATATATTTT	CASLRVSGNTIYF
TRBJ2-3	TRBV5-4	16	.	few	TGTGCCAGCAGCTTGCCCGGTAGCGCGAGCACAGATACGCAGTATTTT	CASSLPGSASTDTQYF
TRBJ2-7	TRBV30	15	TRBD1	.	TGTGCCTGGAGCCCGTGGGGACAGGGGGCCGTCGAGCAGTACTTC	CAWSPWGQGAVEQYF
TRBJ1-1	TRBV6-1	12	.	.	TGTGCCAGCAGTTCGAATTTGCCCGAAGCTTTCTTT	CASSSNLPEAFF
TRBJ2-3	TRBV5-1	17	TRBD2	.	TGCGCCAGCAGCTTGGCCCCGGGCGGGAGGGCCGCAGATACGCAGTATTTT	CASSLAPGGRAADTQYF
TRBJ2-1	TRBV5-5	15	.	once	TGTGCCAGCAGCCCGAGGGACTTCTCCTACAATGAGCAGTTCTTC	CASSPRDFSYNEQFF
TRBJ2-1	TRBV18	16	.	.	TGTGCCAGCTCACCAGGGGGGCGGGAGTTCTACAATGAGCAGTTCTTC	CASSPGGREFYNEQFF
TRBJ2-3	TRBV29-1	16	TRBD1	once	TGCAGCGTTGAAGATGGGGGGACAGGGGGAGTAGCTACGCAGTATTTT	CSVEDGGTGGVATQYF
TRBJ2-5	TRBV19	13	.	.	TGTGCCAGTAGTCCACAGGGTGGAGAGACCCAGTACTTC	CASSPQGGETQYF
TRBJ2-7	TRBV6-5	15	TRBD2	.	TGTGCCAGCAGTTACGCTAGCGGGAGCTCCTACGAGCAGTACTTC	CASSYASGSSYEQYF
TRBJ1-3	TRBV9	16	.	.	TGTGCCAGCAGCGAGAGAGCAGGGGTGTCTGGAAACACCATATATTTT	CASSERAGVSGNTIYF
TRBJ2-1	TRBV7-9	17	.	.	TGTGCCATCCCCGGGGGCCATATAGGGATCTCCTACAATGAGCAGTTCTTC	CAIPGGHIGISYNEQFF
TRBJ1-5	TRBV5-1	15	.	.	TGCGCCAGCAGCTTGGGTTCAGGGTTCAATCAGCCCCAGCATTTT	CASSLGSGFNQPQHF
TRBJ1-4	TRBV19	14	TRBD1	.	TGTGCCAGTAGTAGACAGGGGGGCACGACGAAACTGTTTTTT	CASSRQGGTTKLFF
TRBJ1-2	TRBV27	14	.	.	TGTGCCAGCAGTGACCGGGATGTTAACTATGGCTACACCTTC	CASSDRDVNYGYTF
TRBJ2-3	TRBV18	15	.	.	TGTGCCAGCTCACCATCCCCCGGGACCACAGATACGCAGTATTTT	CASSPSPGTTDTQYF
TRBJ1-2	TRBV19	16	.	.	TGTGCCAGTAGTATCGGACAGCTACGTTCCCTCTTTGGCTACACCTTC	CASSIGQLRSLFGYTF
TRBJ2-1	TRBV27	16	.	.	TGTGCCAGCAGTTTTTTGCGGGACGCCTCCTACAATGAGCAGTTCTTC	CASSFLRDASYNEQFF
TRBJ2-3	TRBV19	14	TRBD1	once	TGTGCCAGTAGTAGAGGGACAGCCACAGATACGCAGTATTTT	CASSRGTATDTQYF
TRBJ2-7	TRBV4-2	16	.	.	TGTGCCAGCAGCCAATCCGGGACTCAAACGTCCTACGAGCAGTACTTC	CASSQSGTQTSYEQYF
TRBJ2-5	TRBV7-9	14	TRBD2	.	TGTGCCAGCAGCTTAGCGGCGGGAGGAGAGACCCAGTACTTC	CASSLAAGGETQYF
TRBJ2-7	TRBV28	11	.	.	TGTGCCAGCAGTTTAAGATACGAGCAGTACTTC	CASSLRYEQYF
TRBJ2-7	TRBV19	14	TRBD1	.	TGTGCCAGTACTCCCCGGACAGGGCCTTACGAGCAGTACTTC	CASTPRTGPYEQYF
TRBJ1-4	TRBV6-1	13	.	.	TGTGCCAGCAGTGTTCCGCCGAATGAAAAACTGTTTTTT	CASSVPPNEKLFF
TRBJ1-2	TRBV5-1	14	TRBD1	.	TGCGCCAGCAGCGCAGGGACAGGGTATATTGGCTACACCTTC	CASSAGTGYIGYTF
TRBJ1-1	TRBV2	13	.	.	TGTGCCAGCAGCGAAAATGGGCCCACTGAAGCTTTCTTT	CASSENGPTEAFF
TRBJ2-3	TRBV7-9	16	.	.	TGTGCCAGCAGCTTAGGGCAACAGTCTAGCACAGATACGCAGTATTTT	CASSLGQQSSTDTQYF
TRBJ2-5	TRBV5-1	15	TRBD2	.	TGCGCCAGCAGCCCCGGGACTAGCGAGTCAGAGACCCAGTACTTC	CASSPGTSESETQYF